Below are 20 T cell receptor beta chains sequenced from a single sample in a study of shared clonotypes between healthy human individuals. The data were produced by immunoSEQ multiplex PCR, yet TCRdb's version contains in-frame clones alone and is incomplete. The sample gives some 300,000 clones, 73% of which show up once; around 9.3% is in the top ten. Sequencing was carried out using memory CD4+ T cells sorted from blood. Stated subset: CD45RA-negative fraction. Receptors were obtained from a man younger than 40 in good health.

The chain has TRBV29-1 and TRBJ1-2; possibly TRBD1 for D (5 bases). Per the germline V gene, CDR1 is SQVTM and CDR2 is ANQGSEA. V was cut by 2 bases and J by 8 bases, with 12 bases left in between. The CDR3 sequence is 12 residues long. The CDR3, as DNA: TGCAGCGTTGAACAGGGAGGGGTGGGCTACACCTTC. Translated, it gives CSVEQGGVGYTF.

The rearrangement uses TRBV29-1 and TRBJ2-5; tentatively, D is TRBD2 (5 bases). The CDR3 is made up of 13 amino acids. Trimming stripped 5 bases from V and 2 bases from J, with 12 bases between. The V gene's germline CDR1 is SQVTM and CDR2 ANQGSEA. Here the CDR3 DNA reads TGCAGCGTTAGACGGGGAACTCAAGAGACCCAGTACTTC. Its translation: CSVRRGTQETQYF.

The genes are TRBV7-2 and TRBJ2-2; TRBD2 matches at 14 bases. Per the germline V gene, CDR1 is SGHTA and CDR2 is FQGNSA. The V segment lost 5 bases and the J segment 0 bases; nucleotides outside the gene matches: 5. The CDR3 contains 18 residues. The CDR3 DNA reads TGTGCCAGCAGCATAGGACTAGCGGGAGGTCCGAACACCGGGGAGCTGTTTTTT. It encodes CASSIGLAGGPNTGELFF.

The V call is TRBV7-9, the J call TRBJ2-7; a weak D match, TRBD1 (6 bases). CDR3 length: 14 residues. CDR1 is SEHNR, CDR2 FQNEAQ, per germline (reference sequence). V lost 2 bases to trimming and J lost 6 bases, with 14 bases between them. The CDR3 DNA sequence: TGTGCCAGCAGCTTAAGTTCAGGGGCCCGCGAGCAGTACTTC. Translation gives CASSLSSGAREQYF.

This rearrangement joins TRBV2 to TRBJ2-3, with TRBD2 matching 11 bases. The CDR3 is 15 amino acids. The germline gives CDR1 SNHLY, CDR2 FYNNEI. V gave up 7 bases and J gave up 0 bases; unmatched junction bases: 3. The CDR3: CASISGRASTDTQYF. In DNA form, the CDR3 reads TGTGCCAGCATTAGCGGGAGGGCTAGCACAGATACGCAGTATTTT.

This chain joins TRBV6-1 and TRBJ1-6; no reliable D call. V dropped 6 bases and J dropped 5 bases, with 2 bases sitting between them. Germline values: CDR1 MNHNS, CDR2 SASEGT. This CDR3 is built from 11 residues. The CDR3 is CASRDNSPLHF. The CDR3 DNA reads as TGTGCCAGCAGAGATAATTCACCCCTCCACTTT.

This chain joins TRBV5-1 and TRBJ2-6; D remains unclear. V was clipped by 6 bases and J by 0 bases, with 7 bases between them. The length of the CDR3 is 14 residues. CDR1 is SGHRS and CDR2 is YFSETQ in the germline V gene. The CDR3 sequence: CASTWGSGANVLTF. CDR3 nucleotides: TGCGCCAGCACTTGGGGCTCTGGGGCCAACGTCCTGACTTTC.

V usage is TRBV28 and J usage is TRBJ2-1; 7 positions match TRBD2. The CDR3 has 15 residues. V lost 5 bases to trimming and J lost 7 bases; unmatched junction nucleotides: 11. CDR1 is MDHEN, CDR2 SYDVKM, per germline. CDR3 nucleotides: TGTGCCAGCAGTCTGGCGGGAGTGATGGGAAATGAGCAGTTCTTC. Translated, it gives CASSLAGVMGNEQFF.

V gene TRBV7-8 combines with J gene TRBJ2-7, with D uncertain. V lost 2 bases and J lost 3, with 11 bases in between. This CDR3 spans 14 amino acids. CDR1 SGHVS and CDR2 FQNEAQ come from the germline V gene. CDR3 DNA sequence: TGTGCCAGCAGCTTAAGTAGAAGACGCTACGAGCAGTACTTC. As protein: CASSLSRRRYEQYF.

CDR3 sequence: CASSSTGGGYTEAFF. The CDR3 nucleotides read TGCGCCAGCAGCTCGACAGGGGGAGGGTACACTGAAGCTTTCTTT. The chain uses TRBV5-1 and TRBJ1-1; the match to TRBD1 covers 9 bases. Unmatched junction bases numbered 6, after V lost 3 bases and J lost 3 bases. Germline V gene sequence: CDR1 SGHRS, CDR2 YFSETQ. The CDR3 covers 15 residues. The full variable domain, in which reference TRBV5-1 and TRBJ1-1 provide the parts outside the CDR3, is KAGVTQTPRYLIKTRGQQVTLSCSPISGHRSVSWYQQTPGQGLQFLFEYFSETQRNKGNFPGRFSGRQFSNSRSEMNVSTLELGDSALYLCASSSTGGGYTEAFFGQGTRLTVV.

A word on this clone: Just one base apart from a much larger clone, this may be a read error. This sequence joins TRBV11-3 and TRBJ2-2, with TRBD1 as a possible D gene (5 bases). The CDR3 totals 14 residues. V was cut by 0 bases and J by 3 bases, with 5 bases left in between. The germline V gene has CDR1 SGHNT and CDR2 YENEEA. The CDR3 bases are TGTGCCAGCAGCTTAGAGGGGCACACCGGGGAGCTGTTTTTT. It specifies CASSLEGHTGELFF.

The CDR3 nucleotides read TGTGCCAGCAGTGACCTACCGACAGGGGCTAATTCACCCCTCCACTTT. Amino acid sequence: CASSDLPTGANSPLHF. V usage is TRBV6-1 and J usage is TRBJ1-6, with TRBD1 identical over 8 bases. The V and J ends lost 3 bases and 6 bases, in that order; junction bases with no gene match: 7. The germline CDR1 and CDR2 sequences are MNHNS and SASEGT. CDR3 length: 16 amino acids.

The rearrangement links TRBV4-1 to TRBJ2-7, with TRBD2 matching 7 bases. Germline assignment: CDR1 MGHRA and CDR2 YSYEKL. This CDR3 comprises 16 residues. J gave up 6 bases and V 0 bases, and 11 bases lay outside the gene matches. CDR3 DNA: TGCGCCAGCAGCCAAGACCTCACGAGGGAGGGGCGCGAGCAGTACTTC. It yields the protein CASSQDLTREGREQYF.

CDR3 protein: CASGLLGQTSYEQYF. DNA for the CDR3: TGTGCTAGTGGTTTGTTAGGACAGACCTCCTACGAGCAGTACTTC. V usage is TRBV12-5 and J usage is TRBJ2-7, with a tentative D call TRBD1 (6 bases). The CDR3 consists of 15 residues. V was trimmed by 2 bases and J by 0 bases, leaving 11 bases between them. Germline V lookup: CDR1 LGHNT, CDR2 FRNRAP.

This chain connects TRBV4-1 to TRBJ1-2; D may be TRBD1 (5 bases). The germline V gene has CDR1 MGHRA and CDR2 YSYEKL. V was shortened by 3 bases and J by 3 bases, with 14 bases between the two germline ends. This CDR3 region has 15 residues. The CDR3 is CASSHVARGDYGYTF. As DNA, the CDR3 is TGCGCCAGCAGCCATGTTGCTAGGGGCGACTATGGCTACACCTTC.

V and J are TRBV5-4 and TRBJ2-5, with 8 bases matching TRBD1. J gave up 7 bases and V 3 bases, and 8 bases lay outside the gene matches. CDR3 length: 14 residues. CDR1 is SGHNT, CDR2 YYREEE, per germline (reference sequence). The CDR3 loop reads CASSWGTGGGTQYF. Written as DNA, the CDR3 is TGTGCCAGCAGCTGGGGGACAGGCGGCGGGACCCAGTACTTC.

For the CDR3, the DNA is TGTGCCAGCAGTGAGGCGGGCAGGGGTCCAGATACGCAGTATTTT. Its translation is CASSEAGRGPDTQYF. The chain employs TRBV2 and TRBJ2-3; TRBD1 is a possible D gene (6 bases). CDR1 is SNHLY and CDR2 is FYNNEI in the germline V gene. The CDR3 runs 15 residues. V lost 3 bases and J lost 4, with 14 bases in between.

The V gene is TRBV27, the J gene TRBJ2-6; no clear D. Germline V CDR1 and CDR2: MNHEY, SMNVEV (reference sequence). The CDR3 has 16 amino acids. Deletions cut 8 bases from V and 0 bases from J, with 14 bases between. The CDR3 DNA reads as TGTGCCAGCCGATCCACGTGGGTCTCTGGGGCCAACGTCCTGACTTTC. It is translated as CASRSTWVSGANVLTF.

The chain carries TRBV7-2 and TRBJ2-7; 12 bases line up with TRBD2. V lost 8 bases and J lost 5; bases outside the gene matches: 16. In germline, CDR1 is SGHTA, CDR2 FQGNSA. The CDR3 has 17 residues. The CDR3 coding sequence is TGTGCCAGCGCGGTGGCGCTGGTGACTAGCGGGAGTCACGAGCAGTACTTC. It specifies CASAVALVTSGSHEQYF.

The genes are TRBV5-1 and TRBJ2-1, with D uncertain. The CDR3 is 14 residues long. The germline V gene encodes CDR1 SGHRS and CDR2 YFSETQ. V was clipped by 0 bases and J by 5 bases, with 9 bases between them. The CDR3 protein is CASSLVQRDNEQFF. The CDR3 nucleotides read TGCGCCAGCAGCTTGGTCCAGAGAGACAATGAGCAGTTCTTC.